This T cell receptor beta chain was documented in a study of CD8 T cells in ankylosing spondylitis. Researchers built TCR beta libraries using quantitative 5'-RACE with molecular barcodes. TCRdb recomputed calls from the 5' RACE reads with MiXCR, one row per CDR3 protein. Of 200,000 to 300,000 distinct CDR3 sequences in the sample, under 35% are singletons; the top ten hold approximately 4.6%. Germline V gives CDR1 DFQATT, CDR2 SNEGSKA (reference sequence). V lost 5 bases, J lost 5 bases, and 3 bases lay in between. This CDR3 is 9 amino acids long. Study-level findings and limits: Disease-linked clones bore a CD8+ phenotype, appearing relatively rarely in peripheral blood. Ankylosing spondylitis blood appeared to be characterized by a TCR beta motif of about 8 highly homologous variants.

This clonotype was counted ten times or more. Its antigen remains unknown. The origin of this receptor is a male donor with ankylosing spondylitis or in good health (not recorded which). The chain couples TRBV20-1 to TRBJ1-2; the D is unclear. Sequencing was carried out using blood, either unsorted or a sorted T cell fraction (not recorded which). Here the CDR3 DNA reads TGCAGTGCTTTATATGGCTACACCTTC. Encoded protein: CSALYGYTF.